There are a few counts of the clone carrying this TCR beta chain. Its antigen is undetermined. In germline, CDR1 is SGHRS, CDR2 YFSETQ. The CDR3 spans 13 residues. Trimming cost V 0 bases and J 7 bases, with 10 bases left between them. PCR employed 60 Vbeta and 13 Jbeta primers. Clones were sequenced by immunoSEQ multiplex PCR, and TCRdb holds only the in-frame ones, with some missing. The table shows some 120,000 clones, with more than 60% occurring only once. This sample was included in a study of cytomegalovirus exposure and HLA in healthy donors. General study findings and limits: Of the V segments, some could not be distinguished, including TRBV6-2 and TRBV6-3, and were excluded. Altogether, 160 or so TCR beta chains were recorded as cytomegalovirus-associated. Earlier analysis looked at TCR beta V segments, and most were productive about 87% or about 30% of the time.

The sequenced sample was PBMCs. The sequence came from a woman aged 45-65 years in good health and CMV-seropositive. The chain links TRBV5-1 to TRBJ2-5, with D tentatively TRBD2 (5 bases). CDR3 sequence reads: CASSLAGMATQYF. CDR3 bases: TGCGCCAGCAGCTTGGCGGGGATGGCGACCCAGTACTTC.